This T cell receptor (beta chain) was recorded in a study of blood T cell repertoires in COVID-19. CDR1 is KGHDR, CDR2 SFDVKD, per germline. The CDR3 length is 14 residues. V was trimmed by 5 bases and J by 5 bases, leaving 14 bases between them. Sequenced by immunoSEQ multiplex PCR; TCRdb stores in-frame clones only, minus some. The sample has about 140,000 clones, approximately 79% seen once. The rearrangement uses TRBV24-1 and TRBJ1-1; no clear D. Sequencing was performed on PBMCs or T cells enriched from blood (not recorded which). The TCR originated in a woman aged 45 to 65 who had recovered from COVID-19. CDR3 nucleotides: TGTGCCACCAGTGGAACGGAGAGGGTAACTGAAGCTTTCTTT. Amino acids: CATSGTERVTEAFF.